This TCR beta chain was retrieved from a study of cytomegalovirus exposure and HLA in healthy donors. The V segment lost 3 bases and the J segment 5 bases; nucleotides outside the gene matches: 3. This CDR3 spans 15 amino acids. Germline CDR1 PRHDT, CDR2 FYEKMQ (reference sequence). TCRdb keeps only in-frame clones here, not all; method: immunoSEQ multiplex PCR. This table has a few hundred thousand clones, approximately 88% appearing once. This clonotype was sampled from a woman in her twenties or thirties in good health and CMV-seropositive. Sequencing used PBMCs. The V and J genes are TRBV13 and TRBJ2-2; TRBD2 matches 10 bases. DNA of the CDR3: TGTGCCAGCAGCTTTAGCGGGAGGTGGACCGGGGAGCTGTTTTTT. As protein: CASSFSGRWTGELFF.